The entry below describes one T cell receptor beta chain. This record belongs to a study of shared clonotypes between healthy human individuals. At the level of the study: The study drew on a couple of women and a few men aged 18 to 49 as donors.

Original handling: Filtering differed because ImmunoSEQ produced junction-only sequences that carried no quality scores. Profiling relied on immunoSEQ multiplex PCR, and the TCRdb table lists in-frame clones only, not all of them. The V and J calls and clone size are taken from that table; D and trimming were inferred from the DNA. The data hold roughly 2 million clones, with approximately 94% observed a single time. Donors were healthy HIV-negative adults without recently reported acute infections or vaccinations. The split of CD4+ cells yielded CD45RA+ naive and CD45RA-negative memory subsets. The sample comprised naive CD4+ T cells sorted from blood. The subset here: CD45RA+ positively selected. The receptor comes from a young man in good health.

In nucleotides, the CDR3 is TGTGCCAGCAGTGTTAGCGGAGCCGGGGAGCTGTTTTTT. Protein sequence: CASSVSGAGELFF. The gene calls are TRBV2 and TRBJ2-2; TRBD2 might be the D (6 bases). The CDR3 has 13 amino acids. The V end was cut by 4 bases, the J end by 6 bases, with 9 bases between. The germline V gene has CDR1 SNHLY and CDR2 FYNNEI. The entire variable domain, with the rest obtained from reference TRBV2 and TRBJ2-2, is as follows: EPEVTQTPSHQVTQMGQEVILRCVPISNHLYFYWYRQILGQKVEFLVSFYNNEISEKSEIFDDQFSVERPDGSNFTLKIRSTKLEDSAMYFCASSVSGAGELFFGEGSRLTVL.